These T cell receptor beta chains were read from a single sample in a study of T-cell reconstitution after alpha-beta-depleted transplantation in children. TCRdb fed the PCR reads into MiXCR, producing one record per CDR3 protein. Among roughly 400,000 distinct CDR3 sequences listed, 20% were seen once. This material consisted of PBMCs from the stem cell graft donor, taken from the stem cell graft. The receptors here all came from a human donor who donated a stem cell graft to a child with acute myeloid leukemia. Each CDR3 is given with its conserved first and last residue.

TRBV4-2	TRBJ2-3	CASSPGGEGRTDTQYF
TRBV12-3/TRBV12-4	TRBJ1-4	CASMGSPNEKLFF
TRBV29-1	TRBJ2-1	CSVEEISLQGATFF
TRBV7-9	TRBJ1-1	CASRFEGKDTEAFF
TRBV12-3/TRBV12-4	TRBJ2-3	CASSFGGPDTQYF
TRBV15	TRBJ2-1	CATSRPKRVGGITYNEQFF
TRBV12-3/TRBV12-4	TRBJ1-6	CASSPSGTANSPLHF
TRBV27	TRBJ2-7	CASSLTVGLAGGTYEQYF
TRBV29-1	TRBJ2-7	CSVGSGQNYEQYF
TRBV29-1	TRBJ2-4	CSVPAGETKNIQYF
TRBV6-1	TRBJ1-4	CASSRTVTNEKLFF
TRBV28	TRBJ2-1	CASSRTGHNEQFF
TRBV12-3/TRBV12-4	TRBJ2-5	CASRPGTATQTQYF
TRBV7-9	TRBJ2-2	CASSIHDSGELFF
TRBV12-3/TRBV12-4	TRBJ2-3	CASSYGLAQFTDTQYF
TRBV5-6	TRBJ2-1	CASSLAGSGPYNEQFF
TRBV7-6	TRBJ2-1	CASSDRDDSGDEQFF
TRBV12-3/TRBV12-4	TRBJ2-2	CASSGTPGGGELFF
TRBV7-9	TRBJ1-3	CASSLAGRNTIYF
TRBV15	TRBJ2-1	CATSRVMDFPYNEQFF
TRBV5-1	TRBJ2-7	CASSLVGALEQYF
TRBV27	TRBJ1-5	CASSLYPGGSNQPQHF
TRBV28	TRBJ2-7	CASSLRGDRGDEQYF
TRBV20-1	TRBJ2-1	CSARWGAAYNEQFF
TRBV29-1	TRBJ2-7	CSVEDPEQYF
TRBV2	TRBJ2-7	CAIASWGSSYEQYF
TRBV14	TRBJ2-1	CASSSGLADSNEQFF
TRBV29-1	TRBJ2-3	CSGRTSERLDTQYF
TRBV20-1	TRBJ1-1	CSARAGALEAFF
TRBV7-2	TRBJ2-7	CASSLKGDSYEQYF
TRBV20-1	TRBJ1-1	CSARVQGDDYTEAFF
TRBV2	TRBJ2-2	CASKRQGNTGELFF
TRBV7-3	TRBJ2-1	CASSLTAGVENEQFF
TRBV20-1	TRBJ2-7	CSAIKGTSGSDEQYF
TRBV5-1	TRBJ2-7	CASSFSRDVEQYF